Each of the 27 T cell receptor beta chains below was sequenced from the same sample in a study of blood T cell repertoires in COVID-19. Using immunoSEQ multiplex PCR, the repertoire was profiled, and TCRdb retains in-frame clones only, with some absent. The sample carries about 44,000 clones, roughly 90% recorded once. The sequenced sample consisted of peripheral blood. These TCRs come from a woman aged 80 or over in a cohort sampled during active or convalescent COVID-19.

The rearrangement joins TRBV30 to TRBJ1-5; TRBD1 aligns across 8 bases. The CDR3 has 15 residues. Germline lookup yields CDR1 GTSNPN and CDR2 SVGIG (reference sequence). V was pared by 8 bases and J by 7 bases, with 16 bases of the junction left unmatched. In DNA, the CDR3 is TGTGCCGAAATGGAGAAAGGACAGGGTAGCCAGCCCCAGCATTTT. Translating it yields CAEMEKGQGSQPQHF.

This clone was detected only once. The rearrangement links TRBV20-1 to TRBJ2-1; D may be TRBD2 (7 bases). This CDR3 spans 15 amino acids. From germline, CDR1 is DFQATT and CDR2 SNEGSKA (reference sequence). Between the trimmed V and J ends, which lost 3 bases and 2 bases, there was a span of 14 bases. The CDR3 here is CSASTGSGAYNEQFF. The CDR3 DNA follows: TGCAGTGCTAGTACAGGGAGCGGGGCCTACAATGAGCAGTTCTTC.

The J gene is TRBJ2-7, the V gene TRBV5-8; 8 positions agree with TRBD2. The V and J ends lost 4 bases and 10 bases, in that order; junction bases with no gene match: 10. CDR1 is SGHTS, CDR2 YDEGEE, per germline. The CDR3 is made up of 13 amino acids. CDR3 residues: CASSAGGGKQQYF. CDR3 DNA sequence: TGTGCCAGCAGCGCCGGGGGGGGCAAACAACAGTACTTC.

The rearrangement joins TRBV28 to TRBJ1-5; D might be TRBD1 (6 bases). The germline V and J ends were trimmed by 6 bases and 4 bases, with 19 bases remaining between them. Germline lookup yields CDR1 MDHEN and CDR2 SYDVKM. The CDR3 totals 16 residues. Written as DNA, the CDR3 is TGTGCCAGCAGGAAACAGGGCGAGGGGGAAAATCAGCCCCAGCATTTT. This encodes CASRKQGEGENQPQHF.

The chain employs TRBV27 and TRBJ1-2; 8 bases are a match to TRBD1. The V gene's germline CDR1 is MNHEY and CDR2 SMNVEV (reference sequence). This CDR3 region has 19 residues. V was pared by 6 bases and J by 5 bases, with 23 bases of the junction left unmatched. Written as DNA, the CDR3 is TGTGCCAGCAGCGCACTCCAATACGCGGCAGGGGGCTTTCGGTATGGCTACACCTTC. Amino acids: CASSALQYAAGGFRYGYTF.

The CDR3 nucleotides read TGTGCCAGCAGTCCCCCCCGCAGCGCGGACAGGACCCAGTACTTC. Its translation is CASSPPRSADRTQYF. The chain employs TRBV6-6 and TRBJ2-5, with a tentative D call TRBD1 (6 bases). The CDR3 covers 15 residues. V was pared by 5 bases and J by 7 bases, with 20 bases between. CDR1 and CDR2 from the germline V gene are MNHNY and SVGAGI (reference sequence).

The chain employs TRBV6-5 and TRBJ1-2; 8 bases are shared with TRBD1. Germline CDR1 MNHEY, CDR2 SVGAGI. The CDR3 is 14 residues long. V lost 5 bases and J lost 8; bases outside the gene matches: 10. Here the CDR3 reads CASSQRTGTEGYTF. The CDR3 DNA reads TGTGCCAGCAGTCAACGGACAGGGACGGAAGGCTACACCTTC.

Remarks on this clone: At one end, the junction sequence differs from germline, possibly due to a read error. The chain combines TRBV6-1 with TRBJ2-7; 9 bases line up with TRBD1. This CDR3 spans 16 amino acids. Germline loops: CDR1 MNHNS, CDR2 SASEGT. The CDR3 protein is CASREIPGQGPYGQYF. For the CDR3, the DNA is TGTGCCAGCAGAGAAATTCCGGGACAGGGTCCCTACGGGCAGTACTTC.

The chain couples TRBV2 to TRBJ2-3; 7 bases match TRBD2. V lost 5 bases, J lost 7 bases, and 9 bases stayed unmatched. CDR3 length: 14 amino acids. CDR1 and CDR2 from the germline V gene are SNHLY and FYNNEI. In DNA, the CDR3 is TGTGCCAGCAGTCTAGGGACTACCGCGAATACGCAGTATTTT. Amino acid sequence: CASSLGTTANTQYF.

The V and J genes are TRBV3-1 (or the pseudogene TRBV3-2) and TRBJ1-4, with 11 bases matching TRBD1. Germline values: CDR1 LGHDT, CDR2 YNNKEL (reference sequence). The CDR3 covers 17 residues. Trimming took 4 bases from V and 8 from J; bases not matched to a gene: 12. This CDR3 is CASSPLPGQGDGEKLFF. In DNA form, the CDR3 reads TGTGCCAGCAGCCCATTACCGGGACAGGGGGATGGAGAAAAACTGTTTTTT.

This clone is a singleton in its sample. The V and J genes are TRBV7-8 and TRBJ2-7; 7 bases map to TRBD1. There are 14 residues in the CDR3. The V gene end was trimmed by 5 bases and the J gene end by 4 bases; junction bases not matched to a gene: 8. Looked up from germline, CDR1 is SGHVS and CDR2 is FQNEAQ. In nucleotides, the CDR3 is TGTGCCAGCAGCCCCCCGGGACAGCAATACGAGCAGTACTTC. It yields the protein CASSPPGQQYEQYF.

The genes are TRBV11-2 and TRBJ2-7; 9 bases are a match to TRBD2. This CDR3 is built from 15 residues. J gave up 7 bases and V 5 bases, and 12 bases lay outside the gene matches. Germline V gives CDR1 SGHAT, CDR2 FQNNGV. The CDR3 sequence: CASSLLRLAEGEQYF. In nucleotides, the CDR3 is TGTGCCAGCAGCCTACTCAGACTAGCGGAGGGGGAGCAGTACTTC.

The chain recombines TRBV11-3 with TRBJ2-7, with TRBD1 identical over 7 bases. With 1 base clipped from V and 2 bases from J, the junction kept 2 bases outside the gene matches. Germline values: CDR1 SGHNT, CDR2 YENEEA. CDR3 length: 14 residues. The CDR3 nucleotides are TGTGCCAGCAGCTTAGCGGGACAGACCTACGAGCAGTACTTC. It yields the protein CASSLAGQTYEQYF.

CDR3 in amino acids: CASSQVSSGRSETQYF. DNA for the CDR3: TGCGCCAGCAGCCAAGTGTCTAGCGGGAGATCAGAGACCCAGTACTTC. V gene TRBV4-3 combines with J gene TRBJ2-5; TRBD2 agrees at 10 bases. The CDR3 runs to 16 residues. Germline V gene data show CDR1 as LGHNA and CDR2 as YSLEER. The V segment lost 1 base and the J segment 4 bases; nucleotides outside the gene matches: 6.

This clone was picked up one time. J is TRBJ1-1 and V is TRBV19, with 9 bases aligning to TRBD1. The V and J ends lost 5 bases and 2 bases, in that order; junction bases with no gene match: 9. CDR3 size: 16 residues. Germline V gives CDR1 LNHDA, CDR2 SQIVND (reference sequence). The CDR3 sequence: CASSVTGGVRNTEAFF. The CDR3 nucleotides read TGTGCCAGTAGTGTTACAGGGGGCGTGAGAAACACTGAAGCTTTCTTT.

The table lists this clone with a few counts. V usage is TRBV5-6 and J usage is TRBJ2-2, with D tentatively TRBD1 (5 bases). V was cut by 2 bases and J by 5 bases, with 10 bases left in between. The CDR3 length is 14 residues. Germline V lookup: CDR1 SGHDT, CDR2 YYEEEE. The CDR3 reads CASSFRVRTGELFF. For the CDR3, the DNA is TGTGCCAGCAGCTTCAGGGTCCGGACCGGGGAGCTGTTTTTT.

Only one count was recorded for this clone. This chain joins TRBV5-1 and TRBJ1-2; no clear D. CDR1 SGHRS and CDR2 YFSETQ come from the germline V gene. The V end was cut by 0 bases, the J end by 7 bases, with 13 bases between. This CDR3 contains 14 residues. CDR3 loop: CASSLVREGGGYTF. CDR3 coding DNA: TGCGCCAGCAGCTTGGTGCGGGAGGGCGGTGGCTACACCTTC. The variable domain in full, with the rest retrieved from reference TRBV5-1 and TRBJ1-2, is KAGVTQTPRYLIKTRGQQVTLSCSPISGHRSVSWYQQTPGQGLQFLFEYFSETQRNKGNFPGRFSGRQFSNSRSEMNVSTLELGDSALYLCASSLVREGGGYTFGSGTRLTVV.

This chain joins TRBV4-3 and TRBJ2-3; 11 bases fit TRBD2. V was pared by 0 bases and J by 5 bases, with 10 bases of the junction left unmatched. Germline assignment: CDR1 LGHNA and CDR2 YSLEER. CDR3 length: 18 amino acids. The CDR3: CASSQEHSGRAGRDTQYF. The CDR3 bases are TGCGCCAGCAGCCAAGAACATAGCGGGAGGGCCGGGAGAGATACGCAGTATTTT.

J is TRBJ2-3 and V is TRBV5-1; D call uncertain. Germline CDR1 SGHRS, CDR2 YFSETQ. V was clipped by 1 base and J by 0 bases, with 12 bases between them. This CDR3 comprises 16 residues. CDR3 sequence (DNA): TGCGCCAGCAGCTTGCGGTCCCACCCTAGCACAGATACGCAGTATTTT. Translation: CASSLRSHPSTDTQYF.

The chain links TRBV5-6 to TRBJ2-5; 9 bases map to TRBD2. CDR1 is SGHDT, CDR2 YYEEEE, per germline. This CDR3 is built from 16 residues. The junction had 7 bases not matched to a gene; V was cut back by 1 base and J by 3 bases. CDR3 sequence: CASSLLASGKEETQYF. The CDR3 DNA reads TGTGCCAGCAGCTTGTTGGCTAGCGGGAAGGAAGAGACCCAGTACTTC.

CDR3: CAIRGGGGSGANVLTF. In nucleotides, the CDR3 is TGTGCCATCCGAGGGGGCGGCGGCTCTGGGGCCAACGTCCTGACTTTC. The genes are TRBV10-3 and TRBJ2-6, with 7 nucleotides matching TRBD1. Germline V CDR1 and CDR2: ENHRY, SYGVKD. Losses at the gene ends were 8 bases for V and 0 bases for J; bases not matched to a gene: 7. This CDR3 spans 16 amino acids.

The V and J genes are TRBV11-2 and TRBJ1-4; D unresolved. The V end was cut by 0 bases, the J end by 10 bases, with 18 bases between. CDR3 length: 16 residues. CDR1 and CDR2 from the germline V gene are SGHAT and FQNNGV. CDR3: CASSLDRGGEYGKLFF. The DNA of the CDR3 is TGTGCCAGCAGCTTAGATCGTGGAGGAGAGTACGGAAAACTGTTTTTT.

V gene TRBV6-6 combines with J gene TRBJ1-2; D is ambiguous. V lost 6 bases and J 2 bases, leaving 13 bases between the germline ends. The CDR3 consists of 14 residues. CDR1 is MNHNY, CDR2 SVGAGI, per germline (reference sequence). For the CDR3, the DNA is TGTGCCAGCAGCTCGGGGAGAGACAACTATGGCTACACCTTC. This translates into CASSSGRDNYGYTF.

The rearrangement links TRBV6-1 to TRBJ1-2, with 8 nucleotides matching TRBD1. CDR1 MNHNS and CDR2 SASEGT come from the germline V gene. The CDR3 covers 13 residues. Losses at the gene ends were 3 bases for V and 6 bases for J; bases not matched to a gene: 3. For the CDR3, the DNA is TGTGCCAGCAGTGATAGGACAGGGCATGGCTACACCTTC. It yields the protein CASSDRTGHGYTF.

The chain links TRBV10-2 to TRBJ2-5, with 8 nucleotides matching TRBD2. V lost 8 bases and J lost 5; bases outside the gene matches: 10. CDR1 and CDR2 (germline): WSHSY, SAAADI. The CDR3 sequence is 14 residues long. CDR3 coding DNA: TGCGCCAGCGGAAGCTCAGCGGGGGTGGAGACCCAGTACTTC. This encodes CASGSSAGVETQYF.

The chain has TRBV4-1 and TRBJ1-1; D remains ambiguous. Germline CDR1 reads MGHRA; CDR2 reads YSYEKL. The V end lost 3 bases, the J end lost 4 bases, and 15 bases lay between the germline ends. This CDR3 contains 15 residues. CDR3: CASSQGVGWFTEAFF. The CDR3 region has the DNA TGCGCCAGCAGCCAGGGAGTAGGGTGGTTCACTGAAGCTTTCTTT.

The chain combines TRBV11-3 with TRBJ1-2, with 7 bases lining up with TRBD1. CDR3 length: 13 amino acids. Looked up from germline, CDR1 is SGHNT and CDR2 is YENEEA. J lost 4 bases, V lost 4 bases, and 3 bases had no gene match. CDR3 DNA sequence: TGTGCCAGCAGCTCGGGACAGACCTATGGCTACACCTTC. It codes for CASSSGQTYGYTF.